This T cell receptor beta chain stems from a study of T cells in Graves' hyperthyroidism and ophthalmopathy (dated by TCRdb to the late 2010s). The study in broad terms: Peripheral blood was sampled at the time of initial diagnosis, prior to any treatment. To identify distinguishing TCR V-J signatures, a discovery cohort of around 100 patients was used, comprising fewer than 45 with Graves' ophthalmopathy and some 60 with stable Graves' hyperthyroidism. Prospective prediction of ophthalmopathy was tested in an independent validation cohort consisting of roughly 19 hyperthyroidism patients and around 16 patients who later progressed to ophthalmopathy. The 100 or so discovery patients were randomly split 7:3 into training and test sets. In addition, the study compared T-cell repertoires in thyroid tissue and in blood from several Graves' hyperthyroidism patients. Once sampling was done, hyperthyroidism patients were given methimazole at a starting dose of 30 mg daily, whereas ophthalmopathy patients were given high-dose intravenous methylprednisolone. The paper describes TCR Vbeta CDR3 sequencing of about 140 peripheral blood samples, made up of roughly 45 ophthalmopathy patients, roughly 72 hyperthyroidism patients and 17 progressor patients.

V loses 5 bases at its end and J loses 1 base; junction bases beyond the gene matches: 5. CDR1 MDHEN and CDR2 SYDVKM were looked up in the germline V gene. From cysteine to phenylalanine, the CDR3 is 15 amino acids long. The read is trimmed to its CDR3 DNA, 45 bases read in frame from base 1. Here is what the overall study found, with its caveats: A model built on a 13 V-J signature distinguished ophthalmopathy from stable hyperthyroidism, reaching around 87% sensitivity and under 84% specificity in cross-validation and 80%/75% in testing. In validation, the model predicted progression to ophthalmopathy with 65% to 71% sensitivity and about 72% specificity, a median of around 6.6 months before onset. Most expanded thyroid clonotypes (frequency above 0.001) were also found in blood, which suggests that blood repertoires may mirror thyroid immune responses. No statistical method was used to fix the sample size in advance, and group allocation was not hidden from the investigators.

This clonotype was seen a handful of times. The antigen it binds to is not known. Per-nucleotide qualities are absent, and no much larger clonotype sits a single base away. In the ophthalmopathy patients, disease was moderately to severely active, with a Clinical Activity Score of 3 or more, a NOSPECS grade of 4 or more, and a duration of less than 3 months. Patients with uncontrolled infections, other autoimmune diseases, pregnancy or lactation were excluded. Diagnoses were based on clinical symptoms, serum thyroxine and TRAb, thyroid ultrasound and orbital computed tomography. PBMCs were isolated from 8 to 10 ml of fresh peripheral blood by Ficoll-Paque density gradient centrifugation. Total RNA was extracted using Trizol reagent, and RNA quality was assessed on an Agilent 2100 Bioanalyzer. The TCR beta CDR3 regions were amplified from the RNA transcripts. For the first round of RT-PCR on the TCR CDR3, the HTBI primer set was used together with the Qiagen OneStep RT-PCR kit. The libraries were constructed in a second round of multiplex PCR and then size-selected and purified. Sequencing of the libraries was done on an Illumina HiSeq2000 using paired-end 100 bp reads. The authors' analysis ran thus. Raw data were processed with SOAPnuke, discarding reads with adapters, uncalled bases, mean Phred below 15, or no exact constant-primer or identifier match. COPE v1.2.5 was used to merge the high-quality paired reads, and each unique nucleotide sequence was defined as a clonotype. MiTCR v1.1 was used to align clonotypes to the IMGT TRBV, TRBD and TRBJ reference segments. The analysis was restricted to V-J combinations with a frequency above 0.0001, which together covered roughly 99% of the repertoires. The TCS score was defined as the ratio of F50 (clonal expansion) to E x V (chaos), calculated using BLOSUM62-based TCRdist between CDR3 peptides within each V-J. Welch's t-statistics and random forest reduced fewer than 550 V-J features to under 15, which were used in a naive Bayes classifier (R e1071). Using fastp at Q25 and MiXCR, TCRdb reprocessed the public reads and kept productive beta chains. Rows matching on CDR3 protein sequence are summarized as one entry with the most common DNA and genes. TCRdb's processing, not the authors' own work, is the source of the V and J calls. Present in this sample are 400,000 or so distinct CDR3 sequences, roughly 15% of which were seen just once. Under 25% of the sample belongs to the ten largest clones.

The TCR comes from an older woman with Graves' ophthalmopathy. The chain links TRBV28 with TRBJ2-4, and 7 junctional nucleotides match TRBD1. Material: blood. The CDR3 here reads CASSLTGLAKNIQYF. The nucleotide sequence is given as TGTGCCAGCAGTCTGACAGGGCTGGCCAAAAACATTCAGTACTTC.